The rows below give T cell receptor beta chains drawn from one sample of a study of blood T cell repertoires in COVID-19. Only in-frame clones appear in the TCRdb table, and some are missing; sequencing was by immunoSEQ multiplex PCR. The data contain about 160,000 clones, about 85% of them singletons. Material: peripheral blood. Every receptor here comes from a woman aged 45 to 65 with COVID-19, enrolled during active disease. CDR3s include the opening cysteine and the closing phenylalanine or tryptophan. Fields, in order: D gene, V gene, clone size, J gene, CDR3 DNA, CDR3 protein. A D gene is named only where the DNA matches it firmly. The size field is filled for only some rows; it gives once, few, many or a size class.

d_call: .; v_call: TRBV13; clone_size: .; j_call: TRBJ2-3; cdr3_nt: TGTGCCAGCAGCTCGAGGGGCACAGATACGCAGTATTTT; cdr3_aa: CASSSRGTDTQYF
d_call: .; v_call: TRBV2; clone_size: .; j_call: TRBJ1-1; cdr3_nt: TGTGCCAGCAGACCGGACAGCACAATAGCTTTCTTT; cdr3_aa: CASRPDSTIAFF
d_call: TRBD1; v_call: TRBV30; clone_size: .; j_call: TRBJ2-2; cdr3_nt: TGTGCCTGGAGTTCCGGGACAGTCACCGGGGAGCTGTTTTTT; cdr3_aa: CAWSSGTVTGELFF
d_call: TRBD1; v_call: TRBV19; clone_size: .; j_call: TRBJ1-1; cdr3_nt: TGTGCCAGTAGTTTTGGACAGGGTGGGACTGAAGCTTTCTTT; cdr3_aa: CASSFGQGGTEAFF
d_call: TRBD1; v_call: TRBV27; clone_size: .; j_call: TRBJ1-2; cdr3_nt: TGTGCCAGCAGTCCTTTCCCCGGGACAGGGGGCTATTCTAACTATGGCTACACCTTC; cdr3_aa: CASSPFPGTGGYSNYGYTF
d_call: TRBD2; v_call: TRBV19; clone_size: .; j_call: TRBJ2-1; cdr3_nt: TGTGCCAGTAGTACCACTACTAGCGGGGGTTGGAATGAGCAGTTCTTC; cdr3_aa: CASSTTTSGGWNEQFF
d_call: .; v_call: TRBV27; clone_size: .; j_call: TRBJ1-4; cdr3_nt: TGTGCCAGCAGTTTACAGCCGGGAGGGAATGAAAAACTGTTTTTT; cdr3_aa: CASSLQPGGNEKLFF
d_call: TRBD2; v_call: TRBV7-2; clone_size: .; j_call: TRBJ2-4; cdr3_nt: TGTGCCAGCAGCTTACTCGTCCGGGGGGGGCTGCTAGCCAAAAACATTCAGTACTTC; cdr3_aa: CASSLLVRGGLLAKNIQYF
d_call: .; v_call: TRBV19; clone_size: .; j_call: TRBJ2-6; cdr3_nt: TGTGCCAGTAGTATCTCACCCAGCTCTGGGGCCAACGTCCTGACTTTC; cdr3_aa: CASSISPSSGANVLTF
d_call: .; v_call: TRBV2; clone_size: .; j_call: TRBJ2-3; cdr3_nt: TGTGCCAGCAGTGAACTAATCCGCACAGATACGCAGTATTTT; cdr3_aa: CASSELIRTDTQYF
d_call: TRBD1; v_call: TRBV2; clone_size: .; j_call: TRBJ1-5; cdr3_nt: TGTGCCAGCAGGGACAGGGGGTTTGGGCAGCCCCAGCATTTT; cdr3_aa: CASRDRGFGQPQHF
d_call: TRBD2; v_call: TRBV7-3; clone_size: .; j_call: TRBJ2-1; cdr3_nt: TGTGCCAGCAGCTTCGGACTAGCGGGGAATGAGCAGTTCTTC; cdr3_aa: CASSFGLAGNEQFF
d_call: .; v_call: TRBV11-2; clone_size: once; j_call: TRBJ2-1; cdr3_nt: TGTGCCAGCAGCTTACTCGGCAATGAGCAGTTCTTC; cdr3_aa: CASSLLGNEQFF
d_call: TRBD2; v_call: TRBV5-1; clone_size: .; j_call: TRBJ2-3; cdr3_nt: TGCGCCAGCGCACTATGGGGGGACGGGGGGAATGCAGATACGCAGTATTTT; cdr3_aa: CASALWGDGGNADTQYF
d_call: TRBD2; v_call: TRBV6-1; clone_size: .; j_call: TRBJ2-1; cdr3_nt: TGTGCCAGCAGTGAAGGGCTAGCGGGGGGCCGTAAGCAGTTCTTC; cdr3_aa: CASSEGLAGGRKQFF
d_call: TRBD1; v_call: TRBV6-1; clone_size: .; j_call: TRBJ1-4; cdr3_nt: TGTGCCAGCAGTGGATCCCCGGGACAGGTTAATGAAAAACTGTTTTTT; cdr3_aa: CASSGSPGQVNEKLFF